This T cell receptor (beta chain) derives from a study of control samples from healthy donors and cancer patients. Only in-frame clones appear in the TCRdb table, and some are missing; sequencing was by immunoSEQ multiplex PCR. This table holds fewer than 300,000 clones, approximately 80% found once. This clonotype was sampled from a woman aged 60-75 years with lung cancer. Sample: PBMCs.

CDR3 bases: TGTGCCACCAAGGAGTATGAGCAGTTCTTC. Translating gives CATKEYEQFF. The chain employs TRBV10-3 and TRBJ2-1, with no clear D. This CDR3 has 10 residues. The germline V gene has CDR1 ENHRY and CDR2 SYGVKD. V was clipped by 10 bases and J by 8 bases, with 9 bases between them.